The following is a TCR beta chain sequence with its context. Its antigen is unknown. The PCR was carried out with 60 Vbeta primers and 13 Jbeta primers. Assay: immunoSEQ multiplex PCR; the TCRdb copy retains only in-frame clones and omits some. The data contain about 190,000 clones, around 86% of them singletons. The data belong to a study of cytomegalovirus exposure and HLA in healthy donors. Study-wide background: Unique TCR beta sequences numbering around 110 million came from about 179 million T cells in an earlier analysis. A preliminary data release comprised about 85 million unique TCRs obtained from HLA-typed donors.

General study points: Excluded: some indistinguishable V segments such as TRBV6-2 and TRBV6-3. According to a later analysis, donors in an Asian-associated ancestry cluster reportedly had fewer N-insertions than the roughly 670-donor mean.

The V gene's germline CDR1 is SGHVS and CDR2 FQNEAQ. The ends lost 0 bases at V and 2 bases at J; junction bases unmatched: 12. The CDR3 length is 18 residues. The sequence came from a man aged 40-49 years in good health and CMV-seropositive. V gene TRBV7-8 combines with J gene TRBJ2-7, with 8 nucleotides matching TRBD2. The source material was PBMCs. The DNA for the CDR3 is TGTGCCAGCAGCTTAGCGGGGGGCGGGGGGCTACAGCCCTACGAGCAGTACTTC. The encoded protein is CASSLAGGGGLQPYEQYF.